This passage covers 20 T cell receptor beta chains from one sample sequenced in a study of T cells in lung cancer brain metastases. The table came from immunoSEQ multiplex PCR; TCRdb's copy has only in-frame clones and leaves some out. The table shows fewer than 4,000 clones, with around 90% occurring only once. Material: tumor tissue from the primary lung tumor. The origin of the receptors is a man aged 70 or older with non-small cell lung cancer.

The chain carries TRBV6-5 and TRBJ1-4, with D uncertain. This CDR3 has 13 amino acids. Trimming removed 6 bases at V and 7 bases at J, with 12 bases between. Germline loops: CDR1 MNHEY, CDR2 SVGAGI. DNA for the CDR3: TGTGCCAGCAGCCCAACCGACGGTGAAAAACTGTTTTTT. Translated: CASSPTDGEKLFF.

The chain uses TRBV19 and TRBJ2-7; D uncertain. V gave up 3 bases and J gave up 4 bases, with 34 bases separating them. Germline V lookup: CDR1 LNHDA, CDR2 SQIVND (reference sequence). This CDR3 spans 21 amino acids. The CDR3 spells CASSITLFEPDPTKKQYEQYF. Written as DNA, the CDR3 is TGTGCCAGTAGTATTACCCTGTTTGAACCCGACCCCACGAAAAAGCAATACGAGCAGTACTTC.

The chain uses TRBV30 and TRBJ1-1; D gene uncertain. The V end was cut by 1 base, the J end by 4 bases, with 7 bases between. Germline-derived CDR1 and CDR2 are GTSNPN and SVGIG (reference sequence). This CDR3 comprises 12 residues. CDR3 loop: CAWSGKGTEAFF. CDR3 coding DNA: TGTGCCTGGAGTGGGAAGGGCACTGAAGCTTTCTTT.

This chain uses TRBV6-5 with TRBJ2-2, with 8 positions matching TRBD1. Germline V lookup: CDR1 MNHEY, CDR2 SVGAGI. The trim removed 4 bases at V and 7 bases at J, leaving 8 bases unmatched. This CDR3 contains 15 residues. The CDR3 here is CASSLAQGGIGELFF. CDR3 nucleotides: TGTGCCAGCAGTTTAGCACAGGGGGGTATCGGGGAGCTGTTTTTT.

This chain connects TRBV14 to TRBJ2-7; D is unresolved. Trimming cost V 5 bases and J 4 bases, with 6 bases left between them. CDR3 length: 11 amino acids. Per the germline V gene, CDR1 is SGHDN and CDR2 is FVKESK. The chain's CDR3 is CASSERYEQYF. The CDR3 DNA reads as TGTGCCAGCAGCGAGAGATACGAGCAGTACTTC.

V and J are TRBV6-5 and TRBJ2-5; 10 bases match TRBD1. The trim removed 5 bases at V and 6 bases at J, leaving 3 bases unmatched. CDR3 length: 13 residues. Germline loops: CDR1 MNHEY, CDR2 SVGAGI. DNA of the CDR3: TGTGCCAGCAGTCGGACAGGGGGAAAGACCCAGTACTTC. Translated: CASSRTGGKTQYF.

This clone was counted once. Other DNA sequences in the same sample also yield this CDR3. V usage is TRBV5-1 and J usage is TRBJ2-1; 8 nucleotides agree with TRBD2. The germline CDR1 and CDR2 sequences are SGHRS and YFSETQ. The V and J ends lost 0 bases and 4 bases, in that order; junction bases with no gene match: 3. The CDR3 length is 15 residues. The CDR3 coding sequence is TGCGCCAGCAGCTTGGGCGGGGGGTGGTACAATGAGCAGTTCTTC. This encodes CASSLGGGWYNEQFF.

This chain links TRBV7-2 with TRBJ1-2, with D uncertain. Germline values: CDR1 SGHTA, CDR2 FQGNSA. V dropped 1 base and J dropped 4 bases, with 7 bases sitting between them. CDR3 length: 13 residues. The CDR3 DNA is TGTGCCAGCAGCTTAGGGAGGACCTATGGCTACACCTTC. This gives the protein CASSLGRTYGYTF.

This chain joins TRBV28 and TRBJ2-5; a weak D match, TRBD1 (6 bases). There are 12 residues in the CDR3. Germline V CDR1 and CDR2: MDHEN, SYDVKM. V was pared by 7 bases and J by 7 bases, with 13 bases between. CDR3 loop: CASTPPRGTQYF. CDR3 nucleotide sequence: TGTGCCAGCACTCCCCCCAGGGGGACCCAGTACTTC. Using reference TRBV28 and TRBJ2-5 for the parts outside the CDR3, the full variable domain is DVKVTQSSRYLVKRTGEKVFLECVQDMDHENMFWYRQDPGLGLRLIYFSYDVKMKEKGDIPEGYSVSREKKERFSLILESASTNQTSMYLCASTPPRGTQYFGPGTRLLVL.

The chain links TRBV5-4 to TRBJ2-4; D possibly matches TRBD1 or TRBD2 (5 bases each). V gave up 6 bases and J gave up 1 base, with 8 bases separating them. Germline values: CDR1 SGHNT, CDR2 YYREEE (reference sequence). The CDR3 is 13 residues long. The CDR3: CASTWDAKNIQYF. The CDR3 nucleotides read TGTGCCAGCACCTGGGACGCCAAAAACATTCAGTACTTC.

The chain has TRBV7-9 and TRBJ2-7; D uncertain. Trimming stripped 1 base from V and 2 bases from J, with 9 bases between. Germline CDR1 and CDR2: SEHNR and FQNEAQ (reference sequence). The CDR3 sequence is 14 residues long. The CDR3 DNA follows: TGTGCCAGCAGCTTAGATGTACAGCCCTACGAGCAGTACTTC. It translates to CASSLDVQPYEQYF.

The CDR3, as DNA: TGTGCCAGCAGCTTGAAACGGGAGGCCCGGGTTGAGCAGTTCTTC. As protein: CASSLKREARVEQFF. The V and J genes are TRBV7-2 and TRBJ2-1; 7 positions match TRBD2. This CDR3 spans 15 amino acids. V was pared by 3 bases and J by 9 bases, with 11 bases of the junction left unmatched. Germline V CDR1 and CDR2: SGHTA, FQGNSA.

CDR3 sequence reads: CASSYNPATNEKLFF. The CDR3 DNA reads TGTGCCAGCAGTTACAATCCTGCAACTAATGAAAAACTGTTTTTT. The chain employs TRBV6-5 and TRBJ1-4; D is uncertain. The V and J ends lost 2 bases and 0 bases respectively, with 7 bases between them. Germline CDR1 is MNHEY and CDR2 is SVGAGI. This CDR3 is 15 amino acids long.

This chain joins TRBV6-6 and TRBJ2-7; D is perhaps TRBD2 (7 bases). CDR3 length: 16 residues. Trimming took off 7 bases at V and 2 bases at J, with 21 bases between the two ends. The germline V gene encodes CDR1 MNHNY and CDR2 SVGAGI (reference sequence). The CDR3 coding sequence is TGTGCCAGCACCGGGCTCCGGGGGGCCTCCACCTACGAGCAGTACTTC. It codes for CASTGLRGASTYEQYF.

The rearrangement joins TRBV29-1 to TRBJ2-7; D is perhaps TRBD1 or TRBD2 (7 bases each). The CDR3 sequence is 14 residues long. Trimming stripped 4 bases from V and 1 base from J, with 14 bases between. Per germline, CDR1 SQVTM and CDR2 ANQGSEA. As DNA, the CDR3 is TGCAGCGTTGGGGGAGGGGGCATATCCTACGAGCAGTACTTC. It is translated as CSVGGGGISYEQYF.

V is TRBV6-5 and J is TRBJ1-1, with D possibly TRBD1 on 5 matching bases. Germline V CDR1 and CDR2: MNHEY, SVGAGI. The CDR3 contains 15 residues. The ends were cut back, 0 bases at V and 3 bases at J, with 11 bases in the middle. CDR3 loop: CASSYSNRRYTEAFF. DNA of the CDR3: TGTGCCAGCAGTTACTCGAACAGGAGGTACACTGAAGCTTTCTTT.

The chain carries TRBV7-9 and TRBJ2-1; D gene ambiguous. Germline lookup yields CDR1 SEHNR and CDR2 FQNEAQ (reference sequence). This CDR3 spans 13 amino acids. V dropped 5 bases and J dropped 6 bases, with 11 bases sitting between them. The DNA for the CDR3 is TGTGCCAGCAGCCTAGGAGCATCCAATGAGCAGTTCTTC. Its translation: CASSLGASNEQFF.

The V call is TRBV19, the J call TRBJ2-1; 12 bases line up with TRBD2. CDR3 length: 17 amino acids. After removal of 5 bases from V and 0 bases from J, the junction contained 5 bases not matched to a gene. Germline-derived CDR1 and CDR2 are LNHDA and SQIVND (reference sequence). CDR3 nucleotides: TGTGCCAGTAGTCCCGAGACTAGCGGGAGCTCCTACAATGAGCAGTTCTTC. This translates into CASSPETSGSSYNEQFF.

This clone was found a few times. The rearrangement uses TRBV2 and TRBJ2-3, with a weak D call TRBD1 (5 bases). V shed 5 bases and J shed 8 bases, with 11 bases lying between them. The CDR3 has 12 residues. Germline V gene sequence: CDR1 SNHLY, CDR2 FYNNEI. This chain's CDR3 is CASSTTGTTQYF. CDR3 coding DNA: TGTGCCAGCAGTACTACAGGAACTACGCAGTATTTT.

The rearrangement links TRBV7-2 to TRBJ1-2; D is unresolved. The germline gives CDR1 SGHTA, CDR2 FQGNSA. The ends were cut back, 4 bases at V and 4 bases at J, with 10 bases in the middle. This CDR3 comprises 13 residues. As DNA, the CDR3 is TGTGCCAGCAGCTCCGTAGGGCCCTATGGCTACACCTTC. Its protein is CASSSVGPYGYTF.